What follows are 8 T cell receptor beta chains derived from one specimen sequenced in a study of OX40 agonist ivuxolimab in advanced cancers. This table comes from immunoSEQ multiplex PCR, and its TCRdb copy is limited to in-frame clones, with some not included. The table has fewer than 120,000 clones, roughly 89% seen once. The sequencing here drew on CD4+ or CD8+ T cells sorted from blood, taken in a trial of the OX40 agonist ivuxolimab. Receptors originate from an adult with an advanced solid tumor such as melanoma, head and neck, liver or kidney cancer.

V is TRBV6-1 and J is TRBJ1-5; D is uncertain. From germline, CDR1 is MNHNS and CDR2 SASEGT. This CDR3 is built from 13 residues. V dropped 7 bases and J dropped 4 bases, with 11 bases sitting between them. The CDR3 region has the DNA TGTGCCAGCATGCCGGTGATTAATCAGCCCCAGCATTTT. This codes for CASMPVINQPQHF.

The V gene is TRBV11-2, the J gene TRBJ2-2; 7 bases agree with TRBD2. CDR1 and CDR2 (germline): SGHAT, FQNNGV. The junction had 10 bases not matched to a gene; V was cut back by 3 bases and J by 6 bases. The CDR3 spans 16 residues. The CDR3 reads CASSFGLSGTSGELFF. In DNA, the CDR3 is TGTGCCAGCAGCTTCGGTCTCAGCGGGACTTCCGGGGAGCTGTTTTTT.

This chain connects TRBV7-8 to TRBJ2-7; a possible D gene is TRBD2 (5 bases). Germline V gene lookup returns CDR1 SGHVS and CDR2 FQNEAQ. V was cut by 3 bases and J by 7 bases, with 16 bases left in between. The CDR3 is made up of 14 amino acids. CDR3 sequence reads: CASSFGRRVMEQYF. CDR3 coding DNA: TGTGCCAGCAGCTTCGGACGGCGGGTTATGGAGCAGTACTTC.

The rearrangement links TRBV4-3 to TRBJ1-4, with a tentative D call TRBD1 (5 bases). Trimming removed 0 bases from V and 0 bases from J, with 11 bases in between. The CDR3 is 17 residues long. Germline CDR1 LGHNA, CDR2 YSLEER. The CDR3 protein is CASSQDWGDATNEKLFF. Here the CDR3 DNA reads TGCGCCAGCAGCCAAGATTGGGGGGACGCAACTAATGAAAAACTGTTTTTT.

V and J are TRBV2 and TRBJ1-6; 7 nucleotides agree with TRBD1. Germline values: CDR1 SNHLY, CDR2 FYNNEI. V dropped 5 bases and J dropped 6; count of bases not matched to a gene: 10. The CDR3 is made up of 16 amino acids. CDR3: CASSHRGPSLNSPLHF. The CDR3 nucleotides read TGTGCCAGCAGTCATAGGGGGCCGTCGCTTAATTCACCCCTCCACTTT.

The gene calls are TRBV5-1 and TRBJ1-4; TRBD1 aligns across 8 bases. V gave up 0 bases and J gave up 8 bases; unmatched junction bases: 6. The CDR3 runs to 15 residues. Germline V lookup: CDR1 SGHRS, CDR2 YFSETQ. CDR3 in amino acids: CASSLASGGGEKLFF. The CDR3 nucleotides are TGCGCCAGCAGCTTGGCATCAGGGGGCGGCGAAAAACTGTTTTTT.

This clone was picked up a small number of times. The V call is TRBV23-1, the J call TRBJ2-4; tentatively, D is TRBD1 (6 bases). TRBV23-1 is an ORF, with its function uncertain. V shed 4 bases and J shed 12 bases, with 16 bases lying between them. The CDR3 contains 13 residues. The CDR3 bases are TGCGCCAGCAGTCCTCCGGGACAACGCTATCAGTACTTC. Its protein is CASSPPGQRYQYF.

This chain joins TRBV28 and TRBJ2-7; TRBD2 aligns across 7 bases. Germline trimming cut 3 bases from V and 4 bases from J; bases unmatched to any gene: 3. CDR1 MDHEN and CDR2 SYDVKM come from the germline V gene. This CDR3 region has 13 residues. DNA of the CDR3: TGTGCCAGCAGTTTTTCGGGACTATACGAGCAGTACTTC. Protein: CASSFSGLYEQYF.